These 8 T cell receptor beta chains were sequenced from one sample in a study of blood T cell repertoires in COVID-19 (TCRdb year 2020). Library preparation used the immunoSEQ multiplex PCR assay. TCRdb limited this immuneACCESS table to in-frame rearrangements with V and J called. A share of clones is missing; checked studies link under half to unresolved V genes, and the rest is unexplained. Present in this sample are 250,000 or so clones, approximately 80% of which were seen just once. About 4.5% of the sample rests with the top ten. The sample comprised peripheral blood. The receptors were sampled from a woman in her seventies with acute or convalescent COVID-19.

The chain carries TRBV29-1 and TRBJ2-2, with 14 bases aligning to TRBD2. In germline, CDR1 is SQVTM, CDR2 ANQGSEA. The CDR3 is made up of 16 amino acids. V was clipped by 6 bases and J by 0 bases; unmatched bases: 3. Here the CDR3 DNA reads TGCAGCGTCGGGACTAGCGGGGGACCGAACACCGGGGAGCTGTTTTTT. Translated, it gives CSVGTSGGPNTGELFF.

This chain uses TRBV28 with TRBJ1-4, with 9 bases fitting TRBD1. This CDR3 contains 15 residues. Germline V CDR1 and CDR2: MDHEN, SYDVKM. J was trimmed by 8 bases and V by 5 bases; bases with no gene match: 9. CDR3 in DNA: TGTGCCAGCAGTCCCGGACAGGGGCTCGGAGAAAAACTGTTTTTT. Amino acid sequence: CASSPGQGLGEKLFF.

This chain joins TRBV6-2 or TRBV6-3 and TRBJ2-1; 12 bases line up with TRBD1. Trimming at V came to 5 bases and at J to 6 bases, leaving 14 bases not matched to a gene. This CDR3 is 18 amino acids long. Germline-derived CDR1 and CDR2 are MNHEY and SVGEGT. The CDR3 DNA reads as TGTGCCAGCAGTCTTCGTCCCGGGACAGGGGGCGGCAGCAATGAGCAGTTCTTC. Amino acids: CASSLRPGTGGGSNEQFF.

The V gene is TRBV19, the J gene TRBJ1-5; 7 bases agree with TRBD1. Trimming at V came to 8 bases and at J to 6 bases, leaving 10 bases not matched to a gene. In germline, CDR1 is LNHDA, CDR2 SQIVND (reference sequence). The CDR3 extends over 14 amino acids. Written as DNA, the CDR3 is TGTGCCAGTTGGGGCAGGGGGGATTCTCAGCCCCAGCATTTT. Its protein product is CASWGRGDSQPQHF.

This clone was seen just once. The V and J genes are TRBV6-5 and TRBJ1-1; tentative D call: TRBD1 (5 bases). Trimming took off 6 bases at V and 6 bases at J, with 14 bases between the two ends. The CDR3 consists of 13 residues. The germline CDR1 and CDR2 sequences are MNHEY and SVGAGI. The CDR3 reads CASRQRGLPEAFF. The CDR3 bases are TGTGCCAGCAGGCAAAGGGGCTTGCCTGAAGCTTTCTTT.

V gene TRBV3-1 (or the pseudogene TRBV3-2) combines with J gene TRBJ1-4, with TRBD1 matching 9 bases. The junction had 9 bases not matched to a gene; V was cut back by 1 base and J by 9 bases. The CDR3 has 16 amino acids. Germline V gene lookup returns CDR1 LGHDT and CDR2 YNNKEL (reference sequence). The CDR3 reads CASSQGPGQGTKKLFF. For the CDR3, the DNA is TGTGCCAGCAGCCAAGGACCGGGACAGGGAACTAAAAAACTGTTTTTT.

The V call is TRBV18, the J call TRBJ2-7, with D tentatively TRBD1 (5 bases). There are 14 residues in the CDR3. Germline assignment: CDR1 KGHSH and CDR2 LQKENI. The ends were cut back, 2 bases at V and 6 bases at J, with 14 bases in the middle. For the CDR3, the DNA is TGTGCCAGCTCACCAGAACAGGTGGGGCGCGAGCAGTACTTC. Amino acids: CASSPEQVGREQYF.

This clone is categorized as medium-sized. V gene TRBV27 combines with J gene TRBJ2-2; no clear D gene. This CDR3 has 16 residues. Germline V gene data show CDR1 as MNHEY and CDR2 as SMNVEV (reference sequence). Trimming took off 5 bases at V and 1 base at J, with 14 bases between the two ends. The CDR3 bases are TGTGCCAGCAGTCGATCCCTGGGCCTGAACACCGGGGAGCTGTTTTTT. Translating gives CASSRSLGLNTGELFF.